The present T cell receptor (beta chain) was sequenced within a study of blood T cell repertoires in COVID-19. Only a few counts were recorded for this clone. Libraries were prepared by immunoSEQ multiplex PCR; TCRdb keeps only in-frame clonotypes and omits some of them. The sample carries about 60,000 clones, roughly two thirds recorded once. The germline V gene has CDR1 SGHNT and CDR2 YYREEE (reference sequence). V lost 3 bases, J lost 7 bases, and 10 bases lay in between. This CDR3 has 13 amino acids. The J gene is TRBJ1-4, the V gene TRBV5-4, with D maybe TRBD1 (6 bases). This TCR derives from a woman in her seventies with COVID-19, enrolled during active disease. The sequenced sample consisted of peripheral blood. The CDR3 reads CASSSGQTEKLFF. CDR3 DNA sequence: TGTGCCAGCAGCTCTGGACAGACTGAAAAACTGTTTTTT.